The 22 T cell receptor beta chains below were found in one sample sequenced in a study of shared clonotypes between healthy human individuals. TCRdb keeps only in-frame clones here, not all; method: immunoSEQ multiplex PCR. The repertoire holds approximately 710,000 clones, with less than 95% as singletons. The source material was memory CD8+ T cells from PBMCs. Subset indicated: CD45RO+ cells pooled with CCR7-negative TemRA cells. The receptors here all came from a man younger than 30 in good health. Some clones in this sample may be carry-over from other donors' samples.

The chain links TRBV4-1 to TRBJ2-7; D assignment may be TRBD1 or TRBD2 (5 bases each). This CDR3 spans 14 amino acids. The germline CDR1 and CDR2 sequences are MGHRA and YSYEKL. The V and J ends lost 3 bases and 2 bases respectively, with 11 bases between them. For the CDR3, the DNA is TGCGCCAGCAGCCAGCTCGGGGACCCCTACGAGCAGTACTTC. Translation: CASSQLGDPYEQYF.

The J gene is TRBJ2-7, the V gene TRBV28; D might be TRBD1 (6 bases). The V gene's germline CDR1 is MDHEN and CDR2 SYDVKM. V dropped 3 bases and J dropped 0 bases, with 15 bases sitting between them. This CDR3 region has 16 residues. Here the CDR3 DNA reads TGTGCCAGCAGTTTGAATGGGGCAGGGGACTCCTACGAGCAGTACTTC. This gives the protein CASSLNGAGDSYEQYF.

The J gene is TRBJ2-3, the V gene TRBV4-2; tentative D call: TRBD2 (7 bases). The CDR3 totals 17 residues. CDR1 and CDR2 from the germline V gene are LGHNA and YNFKEQ. The V and J ends lost 1 base and 4 bases respectively, with 18 bases between them. The CDR3 sequence: CASSQGLEGRGADTQYF. CDR3 coding DNA: TGTGCCAGCAGCCAAGGTCTAGAAGGGAGGGGGGCAGATACGCAGTATTTT.

The chain couples TRBV28 to TRBJ2-7; D is perhaps TRBD2 (6 bases). Trimming left V 6 bases short and J 2 bases short, with 17 bases between. Germline CDR1 and CDR2: MDHEN and SYDVKM. The CDR3 spans 15 residues. The CDR3 is CASRGAQDYPYEQYF. CDR3 in DNA: TGTGCCAGCAGAGGAGCTCAGGACTACCCCTACGAGCAGTACTTC.

V is TRBV7-2 and J is TRBJ2-1; D gene ambiguous. This CDR3 has 14 residues. Germline CDR1 is SGHTA and CDR2 is FQGNSA. V lost 3 bases to trimming and J lost 8 bases, with 14 bases between them. The CDR3 reads CASSFGGLPDEQFF. As DNA, the CDR3 is TGTGCCAGCAGCTTCGGTGGGCTTCCCGATGAGCAGTTCTTC.

This chain links TRBV9 with TRBJ2-2; 10 nucleotides line up with TRBD2. CDR1 is SGDLS and CDR2 is YYNGEE in the germline V gene. Trimming at V came to 1 base and at J to 4 bases, leaving 7 bases not matched to a gene. The CDR3 is made up of 17 amino acids. The CDR3, as DNA: TGTGCCAGCAGCGTACCAGCGGGAGGGTCGGGCACCGGGGAGCTGTTTTTT. The encoded protein is CASSVPAGGSGTGELFF.

The rearrangement links TRBV6-1 to TRBJ1-4; D gene ambiguous. V gave up 6 bases and J gave up 5 bases, with 13 bases separating them. Germline lookup yields CDR1 MNHNS and CDR2 SASEGT. The CDR3 loop spans 14 amino acids. The CDR3 DNA reads TGTGCCAGCAGCCCCGCGGCCTACAATGAAAAACTGTTTTTT. This codes for CASSPAAYNEKLFF.

The sample holds one count of this clone. The V call is TRBV28, the J call TRBJ1-1; 7 bases agree with TRBD1. This CDR3 is built from 18 residues. Germline CDR1 is MDHEN and CDR2 is SYDVKM. After removal of 5 bases from V and 0 bases from J, the junction contained 15 bases not matched to a gene. The CDR3 nucleotides read TGTGCCAGCAGTCCCACAGGGGTCCTTTCTTCCATGAACACTGAAGCTTTCTTT. Translating it yields CASSPTGVLSSMNTEAFF.

CDR3 residues: CASSMGAGMNTEAFF. DNA for the CDR3: TGTGCCAGTAGTATGGGAGCGGGGATGAACACTGAAGCTTTCTTT. The V call is TRBV19, the J call TRBJ1-1; D not resolved. Between the trimmed V and J ends, which lost 3 bases and 0 bases, there was a span of 11 bases. The length of the CDR3 is 15 residues. The germline gives CDR1 LNHDA, CDR2 SQIVND (reference sequence). Together with reference TRBV19 and TRBJ1-1, the CDR3 gives the full variable domain: DGGITQSPKYLFRKEGQNVTLSCEQNLNHDAMYWYRQDPGQGLRLIYYSQIVNDFQKGDIAEGYSVSREKKESFPLTVTSAQKNPTAFYLCASSMGAGMNTEAFFGQGTRLTVV.

This clone is a singleton in its sample. This chain uses TRBV19 with TRBJ1-1; no clear D gene. The CDR3 sequence is 15 residues long. V was trimmed by 3 bases and J by 1 base, leaving 12 bases between them. Germline loops: CDR1 LNHDA, CDR2 SQIVND (reference sequence). The DNA for the CDR3 is TGTGCCAGTAGTATGGCCGGGATTGGGAACACTGAAGCTTTCTTT. As protein: CASSMAGIGNTEAFF.

This clone was seen more than once but under ten times. The V and J genes are TRBV9 and TRBJ1-1, with a tentative D call TRBD1 (5 bases). The CDR3 totals 17 residues. Trimming removed 2 bases at V and 7 bases at J, with 24 bases between. Germline V CDR1 and CDR2: SGDLS, YYNGEE. CDR3 bases: TGTGCCAGCAGCGTCCGCAGGGTTTTGGGGCGGAGTAGTGAAGCTTTCTTT. Translation gives CASSVRRVLGRSSEAFF.

V gene TRBV7-6 combines with J gene TRBJ2-3; the D gene is possibly TRBD2 (6 bases). Germline CDR1 is SGHVS and CDR2 is FNYEAQ. Trimming removed 5 bases from V and 4 bases from J, with 16 bases in between. This CDR3 region has 15 residues. The CDR3 DNA reads as TGTGCCAGCAGCCTAATCCGGGAGTTTGCAGATACGCAGTATTTT. Residues: CASSLIREFADTQYF.

The rearrangement links TRBV9 to TRBJ2-1; 12 bases map to TRBD2. There are 15 residues in the CDR3. Germline-derived CDR1 and CDR2 are SGDLS and YYNGEE. V was pared by 4 bases and J by 10 bases, with 9 bases of the junction left unmatched. CDR3 in DNA: TGTGCCAGCAGCCAAGCTAGCGGGAGGGCCGAAGAGCAGTTCTTC. This translates into CASSQASGRAEEQFF.

This clone was detected only a few times. The J gene is TRBJ2-6, the V gene TRBV28; the D gene is possibly TRBD1 (6 bases). The CDR3 runs to 18 residues. V was clipped by 2 bases and J by 0 bases, with 14 bases between them. In germline, CDR1 is MDHEN, CDR2 SYDVKM. The CDR3 bases are TGTGCCAGCAGTTTAGTCGTCTGGGACACCTCTGGGGCCAACGTCCTGACTTTC. Amino acids: CASSLVVWDTSGANVLTF. The full variable domain, rest sourced from reference TRBV28 and TRBJ2-6, is DVKVTQSSRYLVKRTGEKVFLECVQDMDHENMFWYRQDPGLGLRLIYFSYDVKMKEKGDIPEGYSVSREKKERFSLILESASTNQTSMYLCASSLVVWDTSGANVLTFGAGSRLTVL.

This clone came up a few times. The J gene is TRBJ1-1, the V gene TRBV7-9; D is ambiguous. The ends were cut back, 1 base at V and 1 base at J, with 16 bases in the middle. Per germline, CDR1 SEHNR and CDR2 FQNEAQ (reference sequence). This CDR3 region has 17 residues. The CDR3 spells CASSLGLRTSPNTEAFF. CDR3 nucleotide sequence: TGTGCCAGCAGCTTAGGTCTACGGACCTCTCCGAACACTGAAGCTTTCTTT.

This clone was seen only once. V and J are TRBV4-1 and TRBJ2-7; 7 bases map to TRBD2. This CDR3 has 15 residues. Germline V gene lookup returns CDR1 MGHRA and CDR2 YSYEKL. V gave up 0 bases and J gave up 6 bases; unmatched junction bases: 8. CDR3 sequence (DNA): TGCGCCAGCAGCCAAGATAAGTGGACTAGGGTCGAGCAGTACTTC. Amino acid sequence: CASSQDKWTRVEQYF.

The V gene is TRBV7-2, the J gene TRBJ2-7; D unresolved. CDR1 is SGHTA, CDR2 FQGNSA, per germline. The CDR3 has 15 residues. Trimming took 2 bases from V and 2 from J, leaving 13 bases between them. CDR3 sequence: CASSLSLLKTYEQYF. CDR3 nucleotides: TGTGCCAGCAGCTTAAGTCTCTTAAAGACCTACGAGCAGTACTTC.

The genes are TRBV29-1 and TRBJ2-5; no clear D gene. Gene TRBJ2-7 matches the end of the DNA better, so the J call may be wrong. Germline V gene lookup returns CDR1 SQVTM and CDR2 ANQGSEA. The CDR3 runs to 13 residues. CDR3 residues: CSVEALNSYEQYF. In DNA form, the CDR3 reads TGCAGCGTTGAAGCACTGAACTCCTACGAGCAGTACTTC.

This clone was counted once. This chain uses TRBV25-1 with TRBJ2-7; tentatively, D is TRBD2 (5 bases). V dropped 1 base and J dropped 2 bases, with 12 bases sitting between them. CDR1 is MGHDK, CDR2 SYGVNS, per germline. This CDR3 is 15 amino acids long. The CDR3 loop is CASSESADPTYEQYF. The CDR3 coding sequence is TGTGCCAGCAGTGAATCAGCGGATCCAACCTACGAGCAGTACTTC.

The sample holds one count of this clone. The chain recombines TRBV7-9 with TRBJ2-3; D gene ambiguous. Looked up from germline, CDR1 is SEHNR and CDR2 is FQNEAQ (reference sequence). The CDR3 covers 14 residues. V lost 5 bases and J 1 base, leaving 10 bases between the germline ends. The CDR3 DNA reads as TGTGCCAGCAGCACGCATCAGGGCACAGATACGCAGTATTTT. Encoded protein: CASSTHQGTDTQYF.

Only a few counts were recorded for this clone. This CDR3 is also generated by other DNA sequences in the sample. The rearrangement joins TRBV7-3 to TRBJ1-1, with D possibly being TRBD1 (5 bases). The ends were cut back, 4 bases at V and 1 base at J, with 7 bases in the middle. Germline V gene data show CDR1 as SGHTA and CDR2 as FQGTGA. CDR3 length: 13 amino acids. CDR3 DNA: TGTGCCAGCAGCTCAACAGGGAACACTGAAGCTTTCTTT. This codes for CASSSTGNTEAFF. The full variable domain, with the rest looked up from reference TRBV7-3 and TRBJ1-1, is GAGVSQTPSNKVTEKGKYVELRCDPISGHTALYWYRQSLGQGPEFLIYFQGTGAADDSGLPNDRFFAVRPEGSVSTLKIQRTERGDSAVYLCASSSTGNTEAFFGQGTRLTVV.

The rearrangement uses TRBV19 and TRBJ2-2; either TRBD1 or TRBD2 may supply D (5 bases each). The ends were cut back, 7 bases at V and 9 bases at J, with 24 bases in the middle. The germline V gene encodes CDR1 LNHDA and CDR2 SQIVND (reference sequence). This CDR3 is built from 16 residues. CDR3 region: CASNAGAVVSHRELFF. CDR3 DNA: TGTGCCAGTAATGCCGGGGCAGTGGTATCCCACCGGGAGCTGTTTTTT.